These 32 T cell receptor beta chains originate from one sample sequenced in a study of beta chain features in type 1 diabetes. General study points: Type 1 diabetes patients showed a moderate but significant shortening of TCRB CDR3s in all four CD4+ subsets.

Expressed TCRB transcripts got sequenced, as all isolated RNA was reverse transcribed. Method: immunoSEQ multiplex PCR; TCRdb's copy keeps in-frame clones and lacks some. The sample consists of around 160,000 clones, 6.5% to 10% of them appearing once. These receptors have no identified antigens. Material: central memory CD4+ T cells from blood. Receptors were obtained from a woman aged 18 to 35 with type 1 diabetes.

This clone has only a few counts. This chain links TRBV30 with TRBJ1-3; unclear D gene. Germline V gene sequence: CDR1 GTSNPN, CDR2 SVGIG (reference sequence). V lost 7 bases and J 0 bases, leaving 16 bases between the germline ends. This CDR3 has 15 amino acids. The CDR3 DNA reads TGTGCCTTCCAACGGGTAACCGGCTCTGGAAACACCATATATTTT. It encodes CAFQRVTGSGNTIYF.

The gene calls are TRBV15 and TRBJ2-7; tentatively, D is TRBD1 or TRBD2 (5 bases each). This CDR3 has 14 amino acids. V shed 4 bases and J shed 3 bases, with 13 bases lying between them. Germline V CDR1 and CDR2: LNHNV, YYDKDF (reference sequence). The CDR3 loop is CATSKDSGGYEQYF. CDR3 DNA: TGTGCCACCAGCAAAGACAGTGGAGGCTACGAGCAGTACTTC.

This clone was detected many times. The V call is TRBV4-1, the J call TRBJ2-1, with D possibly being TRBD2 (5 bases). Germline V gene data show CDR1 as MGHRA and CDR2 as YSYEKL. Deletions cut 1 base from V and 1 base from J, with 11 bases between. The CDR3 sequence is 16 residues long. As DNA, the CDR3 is TGCGCCAGCAGCCAAGGTTCTAGCCTGTCCTACAATGAGCAGTTCTTC. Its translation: CASSQGSSLSYNEQFF.

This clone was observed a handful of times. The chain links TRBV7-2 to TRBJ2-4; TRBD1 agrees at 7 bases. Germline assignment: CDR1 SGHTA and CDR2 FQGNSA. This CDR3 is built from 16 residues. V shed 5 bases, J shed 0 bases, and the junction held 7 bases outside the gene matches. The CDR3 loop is CASSKGAAQAKNIQYF. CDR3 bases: TGTGCCAGCAGCAAGGGGGCGGCTCAAGCCAAAAACATTCAGTACTTC.

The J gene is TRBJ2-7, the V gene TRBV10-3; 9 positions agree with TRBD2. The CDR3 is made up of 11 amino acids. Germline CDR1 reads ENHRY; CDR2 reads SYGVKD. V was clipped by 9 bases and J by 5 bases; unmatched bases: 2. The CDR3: CAISGGNEQYF. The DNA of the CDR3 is TGTGCCATAAGCGGGGGGAACGAGCAGTACTTC.

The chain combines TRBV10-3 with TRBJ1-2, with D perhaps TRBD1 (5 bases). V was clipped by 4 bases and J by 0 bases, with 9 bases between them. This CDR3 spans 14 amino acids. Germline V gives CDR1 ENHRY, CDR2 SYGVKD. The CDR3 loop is CAISAAGANYGYTF. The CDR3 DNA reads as TGTGCCATCAGTGCAGCGGGGGCTAACTATGGCTACACCTTC.

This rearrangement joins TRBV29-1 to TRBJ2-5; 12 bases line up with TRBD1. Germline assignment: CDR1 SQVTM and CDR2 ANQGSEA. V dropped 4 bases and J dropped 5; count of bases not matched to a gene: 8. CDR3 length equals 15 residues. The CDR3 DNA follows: TGCAGCGTTGGGGCCGGGACAGGGGGCGCGGAGACCCAGTACTTC. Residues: CSVGAGTGGAETQYF.

CDR3 coding DNA: TGTGCCAGTATGTGGCGGGGCGGAGAGACCCAGTACTTC. Its translation: CASMWRGGETQYF. The J gene is TRBJ2-5, the V gene TRBV5-6, with D possibly being TRBD2 (6 bases). V lost 8 bases to trimming and J lost 4 bases, with 15 bases between them. This CDR3 has 13 amino acids. Germline V CDR1 and CDR2: SGHDT, YYEEEE.

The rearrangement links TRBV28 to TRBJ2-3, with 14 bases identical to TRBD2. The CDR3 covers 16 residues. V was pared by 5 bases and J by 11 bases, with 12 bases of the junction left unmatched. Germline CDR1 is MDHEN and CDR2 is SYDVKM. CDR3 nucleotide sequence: TGTGCCAGCAGTCAAACCTTAGGGACTAGCGGGGGCCGGCAGTATTTT. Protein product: CASSQTLGTSGGRQYF.

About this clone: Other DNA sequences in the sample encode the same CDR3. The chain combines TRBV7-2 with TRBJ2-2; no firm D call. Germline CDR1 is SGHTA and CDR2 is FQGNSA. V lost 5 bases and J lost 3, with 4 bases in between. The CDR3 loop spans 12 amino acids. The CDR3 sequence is CASSPYTGELFF. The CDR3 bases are TGTGCCAGCAGCCCGTACACCGGGGAGCTGTTTTTT.

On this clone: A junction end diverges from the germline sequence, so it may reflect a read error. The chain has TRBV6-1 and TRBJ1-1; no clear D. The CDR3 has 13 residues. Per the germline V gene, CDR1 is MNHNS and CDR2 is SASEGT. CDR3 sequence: CASSEYANAEAFF. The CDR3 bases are TGTGCCAGCAGTGAATATGCGAACGCTGAAGCTTTCTTT.

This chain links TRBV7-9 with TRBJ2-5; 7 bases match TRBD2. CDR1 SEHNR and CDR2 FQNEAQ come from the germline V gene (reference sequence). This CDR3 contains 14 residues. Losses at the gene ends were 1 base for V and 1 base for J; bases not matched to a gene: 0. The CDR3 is CASSLGTSQETQYF. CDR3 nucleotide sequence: TGTGCCAGCAGCTTAGGGACTAGCCAAGAGACCCAGTACTTC.

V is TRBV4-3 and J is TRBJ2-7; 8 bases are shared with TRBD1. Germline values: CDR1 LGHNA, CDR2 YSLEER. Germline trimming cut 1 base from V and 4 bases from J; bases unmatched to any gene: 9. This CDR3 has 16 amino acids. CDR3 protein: CASSQVGSGGAYEQYF. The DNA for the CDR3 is TGCGCCAGCAGCCAAGTAGGGTCAGGGGGCGCGTACGAGCAGTACTTC.

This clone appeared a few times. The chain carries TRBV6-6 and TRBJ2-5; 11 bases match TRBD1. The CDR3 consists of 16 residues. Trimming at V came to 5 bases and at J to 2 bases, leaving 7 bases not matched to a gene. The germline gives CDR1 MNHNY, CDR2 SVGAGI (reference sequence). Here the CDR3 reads CASSRRTGGYQETQYF. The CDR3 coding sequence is TGTGCCAGCAGTCGCCGGACAGGGGGCTATCAAGAGACCCAGTACTTC.

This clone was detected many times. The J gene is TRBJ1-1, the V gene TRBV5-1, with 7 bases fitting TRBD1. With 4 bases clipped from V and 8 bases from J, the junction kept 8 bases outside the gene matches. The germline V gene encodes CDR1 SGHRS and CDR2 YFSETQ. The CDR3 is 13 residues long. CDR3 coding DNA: TGCGCCAGCAGCGCACAAACAGGGGACGAAGCTTTCTTT. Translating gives CASSAQTGDEAFF.

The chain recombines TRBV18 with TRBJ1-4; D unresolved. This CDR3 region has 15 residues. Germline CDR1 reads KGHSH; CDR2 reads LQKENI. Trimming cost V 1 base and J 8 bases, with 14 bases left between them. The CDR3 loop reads CASSPRQARDEKLFF. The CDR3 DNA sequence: TGTGCCAGCTCACCACGGCAGGCCCGAGACGAAAAACTGTTTTTT.

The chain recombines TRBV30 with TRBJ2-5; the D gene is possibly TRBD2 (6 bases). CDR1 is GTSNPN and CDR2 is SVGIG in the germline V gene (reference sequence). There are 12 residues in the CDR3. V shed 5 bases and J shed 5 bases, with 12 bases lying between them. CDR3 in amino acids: CAWSTSFETQYF. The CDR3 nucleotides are TGTGCCTGGTCGACTAGTTTTGAGACCCAGTACTTC.

In DNA form, the CDR3 reads TGTGCCAGCAGCGTATCATACTCCTATGGCTACACCTTC. Residues: CASSVSYSYGYTF. The J gene is TRBJ1-2, the V gene TRBV7-9; D unclear. CDR1 and CDR2 (germline): SEHNR, FQNEAQ (reference sequence). Trimming took 5 bases from V and 4 from J, leaving 11 bases between them. The CDR3 spans 13 residues. Variable domain in full (rest from reference TRBV7-9 and TRBJ1-2): DTGVSQNPRHKITKRGQNVTFRCDPISEHNRLYWYRQTLGQGPEFLTYFQNEAQLEKSRLLSDRFSAERPKGSFSTLEIQRTEQGDSAMYLCASSVSYSYGYTFGSGTRLTVV.

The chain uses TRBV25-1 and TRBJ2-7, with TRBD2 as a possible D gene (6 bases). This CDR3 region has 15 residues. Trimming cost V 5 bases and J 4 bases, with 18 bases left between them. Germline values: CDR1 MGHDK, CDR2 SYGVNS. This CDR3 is CASSRVGGPDYEQYF. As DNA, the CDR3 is TGTGCCAGCAGTCGGGTCGGGGGACCGGATTACGAGCAGTACTTC.

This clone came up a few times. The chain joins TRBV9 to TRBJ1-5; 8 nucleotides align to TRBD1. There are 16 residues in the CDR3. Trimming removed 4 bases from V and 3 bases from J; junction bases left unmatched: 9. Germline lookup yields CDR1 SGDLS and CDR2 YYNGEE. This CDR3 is CASSPGGQGLNQPQHF. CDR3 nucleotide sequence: TGTGCCAGCAGCCCCGGCGGACAGGGCCTCAATCAGCCCCAGCATTTT.

The CDR3 nucleotides read TGTGCCAGCAGATGGACAGGGGAAGGCACTGAAGCTTTCTTT. Encoded protein: CASRWTGEGTEAFF. The chain uses TRBV2 and TRBJ1-1, with 9 bases lining up with TRBD1. Per the germline V gene, CDR1 is SNHLY and CDR2 is FYNNEI. The ends lost 6 bases at V and 4 bases at J; junction bases unmatched: 6. The CDR3 consists of 14 residues.

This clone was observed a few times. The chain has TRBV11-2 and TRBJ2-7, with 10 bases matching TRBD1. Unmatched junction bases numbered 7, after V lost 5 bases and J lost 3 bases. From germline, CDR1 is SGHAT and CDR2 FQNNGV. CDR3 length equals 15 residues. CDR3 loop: CASSQTGTGVYEQYF. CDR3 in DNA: TGTGCCAGCAGCCAAACCGGGACAGGGGTCTACGAGCAGTACTTC. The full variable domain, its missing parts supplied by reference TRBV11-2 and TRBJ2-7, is EAGVAQSPRYKIIEKRQSVAFWCNPISGHATLYWYQQILGQGPKLLIQFQNNGVVDDSQLPKDRFSAERLKGVDSTLKIQPAKLEDSAVYLCASSQTGTGVYEQYFGPGTRLTVT.

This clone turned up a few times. The CDR3 bases are TGTGCCAGCAGCTTAGGACAGGGTATTACGGATACGCAGTATTTT. This encodes CASSLGQGITDTQYF. V gene TRBV11-2 combines with J gene TRBJ2-3; 7 nucleotides align to TRBD1. This CDR3 has 15 residues. CDR1 and CDR2 from the germline V gene are SGHAT and FQNNGV. Germline trimming cut 1 base from V and 6 bases from J; bases unmatched to any gene: 7.

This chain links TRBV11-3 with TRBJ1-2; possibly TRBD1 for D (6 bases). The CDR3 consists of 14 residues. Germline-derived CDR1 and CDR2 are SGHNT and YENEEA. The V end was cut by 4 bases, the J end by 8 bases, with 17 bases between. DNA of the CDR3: TGTGCCAGCAGCTCCGGACAGTTCCGCGGAGGCTACACCTTC. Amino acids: CASSSGQFRGGYTF.

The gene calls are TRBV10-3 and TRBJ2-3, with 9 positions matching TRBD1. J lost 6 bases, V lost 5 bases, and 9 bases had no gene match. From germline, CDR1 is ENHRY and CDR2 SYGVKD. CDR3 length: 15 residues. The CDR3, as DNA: TGTGCCATCAGTCTTGGGGGACAGGGTCTGGATACGCAGTATTTT. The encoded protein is CAISLGGQGLDTQYF.

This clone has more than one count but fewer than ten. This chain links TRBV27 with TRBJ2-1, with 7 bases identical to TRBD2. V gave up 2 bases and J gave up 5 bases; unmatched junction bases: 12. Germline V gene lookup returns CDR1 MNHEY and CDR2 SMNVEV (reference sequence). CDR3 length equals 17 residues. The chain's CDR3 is CASSLVAGLAVDNEQFF. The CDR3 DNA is TGTGCCAGCAGTTTAGTAGCAGGGCTAGCGGTTGACAATGAGCAGTTCTTC.

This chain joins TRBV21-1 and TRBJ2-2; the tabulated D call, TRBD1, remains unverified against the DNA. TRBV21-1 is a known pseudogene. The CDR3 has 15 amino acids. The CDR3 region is CASRSGQVISGELFF. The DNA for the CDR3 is TGTGCCAGCAGGTCAGGACAGGTAATTTCCGGGGAGCTGTTTTTT.

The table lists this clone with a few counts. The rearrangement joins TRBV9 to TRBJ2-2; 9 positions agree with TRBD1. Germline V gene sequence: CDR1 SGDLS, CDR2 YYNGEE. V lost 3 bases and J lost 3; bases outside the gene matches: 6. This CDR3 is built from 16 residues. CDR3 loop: CASSATTGGDTGELFF. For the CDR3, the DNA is TGTGCCAGCAGCGCTACGACAGGGGGGGACACCGGGGAGCTGTTTTTT. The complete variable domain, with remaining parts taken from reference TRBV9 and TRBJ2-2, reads DSGVTQTPKHLITATGQRVTLRCSPRSGDLSVYWYQQSLDQGLQFLIQYYNGEERAKGNILERFSAQQFPDLHSELNLSSLELGDSALYFCASSATTGGDTGELFFGEGSRLTVL.

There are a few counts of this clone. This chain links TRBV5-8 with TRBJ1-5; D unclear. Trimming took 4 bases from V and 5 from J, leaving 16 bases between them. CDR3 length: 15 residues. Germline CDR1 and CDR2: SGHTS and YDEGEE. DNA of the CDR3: TGTGCCAGCAGCCGCGGTCTCCGGGAGGATCAGCCCCAGCATTTT. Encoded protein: CASSRGLREDQPQHF.

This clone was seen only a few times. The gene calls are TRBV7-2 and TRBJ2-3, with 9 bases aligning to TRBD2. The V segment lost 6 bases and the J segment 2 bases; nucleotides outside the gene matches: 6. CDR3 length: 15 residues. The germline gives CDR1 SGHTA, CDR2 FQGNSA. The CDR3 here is CASRPLAGYTDTQYF. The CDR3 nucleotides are TGTGCCAGCAGACCTCTAGCGGGGTACACAGATACGCAGTATTTT.

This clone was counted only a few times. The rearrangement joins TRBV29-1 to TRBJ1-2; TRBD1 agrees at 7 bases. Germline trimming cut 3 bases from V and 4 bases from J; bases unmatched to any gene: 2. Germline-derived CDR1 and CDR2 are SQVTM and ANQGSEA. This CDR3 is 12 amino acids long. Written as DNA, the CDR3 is TGCAGCGTTGACCGACAGGGCTATGGCTACACCTTC. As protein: CSVDRQGYGYTF.

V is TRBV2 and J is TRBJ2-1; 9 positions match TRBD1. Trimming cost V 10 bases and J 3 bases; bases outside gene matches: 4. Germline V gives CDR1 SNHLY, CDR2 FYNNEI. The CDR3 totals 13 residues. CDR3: CAIGTGNYNEQFF. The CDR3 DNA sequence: TGTGCCATCGGGACAGGGAACTACAATGAGCAGTTCTTC.